A selection of T cell receptor beta chains follows, all from one sample in a study of blood T cell repertoires in COVID-19. Repertoires were generated with immunoSEQ multiplex PCR, while TCRdb's copy carries only in-frame clones and drops some. Found here are fewer than 600,000 clones, approximately 90% of them singletons; the top ten hold 1.8%. Sequencing was performed on PBMCs or T cells enriched from blood (not recorded which). The receptors here all came from a woman aged 40 to 55 who had recovered from COVID-19. CDR3s include the opening cysteine and the closing phenylalanine or tryptophan.

v_call cdr3_aa
TRBV4-1 CASSQAGYGYTF
TRBV25-1 CASSEAATGTGSYNEQFF
TRBV7-6 CASSSPHRGAYEQYF
TRBV18 CASSPQGAGQETQYF
TRBV7-2 CASSSGTSASKWQETQYF
TRBV6-2/TRBV6-3 CASSYRVSTDTQYF
TRBV19 CASSRQGIYSNQPQHF
TRBV19 CASTPGQLGSYEQYF
TRBV11-2 CASSFILAGDPDTQYF
TRBV19 CASSIGTSGSLSEQYF
TRBV27 CASSFRGLGYTF
TRBV4-1 CASSGRQLGIEAFF
TRBV4-3 CASSLGRDNQPQHF
TRBV18 CASSPQRGRMGEQYF
TRBV7-9 CASRRDGGTEAFF
TRBV7-7 CASSPQRRLNYGYTF
TRBV15 CATSRGGAAIANYGYTF
TRBV30 CAWDSIRTDTQYF
TRBV5-6 CASSPRGVRNTIYF
TRBV28 CASTIDRGLGNEQFF
TRBV19 CASSIEGDREASEAFF
TRBV10-3 CAISGTHNRGTEAFF
TRBV3-1/TRBV3-2 CASSLTRYHEQYF
TRBV24-1 CATSDTGTSGRALHEQFF
TRBV6-5 CASSPTGFTEAFF
TRBV7-2 CASSSRDIETQYF
TRBV18 CASSKTDRDNTEAFF
TRBV27 CASSLYNRGVGYGYTF
TRBV4-3 CASSHQQGGYGYTF
TRBV7-9 CASSASSTNEKLFF
TRBV7-9 CASSLAGVSLSYEQYF
TRBV7-9 CASSLSGRAYNEQFF
TRBV5-1 CASSPGLAGGETQYF
TRBV27 CASSSYPTGANSPLHF
TRBV2 CASNTQRRVNEQFF